These T cell receptor beta chains were read from a single sample in a study of blood T cell repertoires in COVID-19. Assay used: immunoSEQ multiplex PCR; TCRdb lists only in-frame clones, some missing. The table includes about 45,000 clones, approximately 80% detected once. Sequencing used peripheral blood. These receptors were obtained from a middle-aged man with active COVID-19. Both conserved end residues are part of each CDR3. A D gene is named only where the DNA matches it firmly. Size tells how often a clone was seen (once, few, many) or the class of an expanded clone, and some rows leave it out.

CDR3 protein | CDR3 DNA | CDR3 length | D gene | V gene | clone size | J gene
CASSSRRGSEAFF | TGTGCCAGCAGCTCCCGGCGGGGGAGTGAAGCTTTCTTT | 13 | - | TRBV7-3 | - | TRBJ1-1
CASSELAGGTDTQYF | TGCGCCAGCAGCGAACTAGCGGGAGGCACAGATACGCAGTATTTT | 15 | TRBD2 | TRBV4-1 | - | TRBJ2-3
CASSYSTGGPYYEQYF | TGTGCCAGCAGTTACTCGACGGGGGGCCCATACTACGAGCAGTACTTC | 16 | - | TRBV6-5 | - | TRBJ2-7
CASSSLTGGGTGELFF | TGTGCCAGCAGCTCTTTGACAGGGGGCGGCACCGGGGAGCTGTTTTTT | 16 | TRBD1 | TRBV5-6 | - | TRBJ2-2
CASSLILAGGYSVF | TGTGCCAGCAGCTTGATACTAGCGGGAGGGTATTCGGTCTTC | 14 | TRBD2 | TRBV5-4 | - | TRBJ2-1
CASSQRGANYNEQFF | TGTGCCAGCAGCCAGCGGGGGGCAAACTACAATGAGCAGTTCTTC | 15 | TRBD2 | TRBV3-1/TRBV3-2 | - | TRBJ2-1
CASSIDLFSRNTIYF | TGTGCCAGTAGTATAGATCTGTTTAGCAGAAACACCATATATTTT | 15 | - | TRBV19 | - | TRBJ1-3
CASSQIWATSGTGTQYF | TGCGCCAGCAGCCAAATATGGGCGACTAGCGGGACCGGGACGCAGTATTTT | 17 | TRBD2 | TRBV4-3 | - | TRBJ2-3
CASMPGEAGANVLTF | TGTGCCAGCATGCCAGGGGAAGCAGGGGCCAACGTCCTGACTTTC | 15 | - | TRBV2 | - | TRBJ2-6
CASSPQGSNNYGYTF | TGTGCCAGCAGCCCACAGGGATCCAATAACTATGGCTACACCTTC | 15 | - | TRBV9 | - | TRBJ1-2
CASSRTTYEQYF | TGTGCCAGCAGCCGGACTACCTACGAGCAGTACTTC | 12 | - | TRBV12-3/TRBV12-4 | - | TRBJ2-7
CASSLGTGTNTIYF | TGTGCCAGCAGCCTCGGGACAGGGACGAACACCATATATTTT | 14 | TRBD1 | TRBV4-2 | few | TRBJ1-3
CASSQADNEQFF | TGTGCCAGCAGCCAAGCAGACAATGAGCAGTTCTTC | 12 | - | TRBV3-1/TRBV3-2 | - | TRBJ2-1
CASVDRTGYEQYF | TGTGCCAGCGTCGATCGGACAGGATACGAGCAGTACTTC | 13 | TRBD1 | TRBV5-6 | - | TRBJ2-7
CATSREGQGGYNEQFF | TGTGCCACCAGCAGAGAAGGACAGGGGGGCTACAATGAGCAGTTCTTC | 16 | TRBD1 | TRBV15 | few | TRBJ2-1
CASSLGPSRGSVDTQYF | TGTGCCAGCAGCTTAGGCCCATCGAGAGGTTCGGTAGATACGCAGTATTTT | 17 | - | TRBV13 | - | TRBJ2-3
CASSLTGRYEQYF | TGCGCCAGCAGCTTGACAGGGCGCTACGAGCAGTACTTC | 13 | - | TRBV5-1 | - | TRBJ2-7
CASSPEEAGWNEQFF | TGTGCCAGCAGCCCAGAGGAGGCGGGGTGGAATGAGCAGTTCTTC | 15 | - | TRBV7-9 | - | TRBJ2-1
CASSLEWQGNEKLFF | TGTGCCAGCAGCTTGGAATGGCAGGGTAATGAAAAACTGTTTTTT | 15 | - | TRBV5-8 | - | TRBJ1-4
CASSLRGLAATSYNEQFF | TGTGCCAGCAGCTTAAGGGGACTAGCAGCCACTTCCTACAATGAGCAGTTCTTC | 18 | TRBD2 | TRBV7-3 | - | TRBJ2-1
CASSYSRYSYEQYF | TGTGCCAGCAGTTACTCGCGCTACTCCTACGAGCAGTACTTC | 14 | - | TRBV6-5 | - | TRBJ2-7
CASTTFPLAGGVYTQYF | TGTGCCAGCACTACTTTTCCCCTAGCGGGGGGGGTCTATACGCAGTATTTT | 17 | TRBD2 | TRBV27 | once | TRBJ2-3
CASSEGRWDNEQFF | TGTGCCAGCAGCGAGGGGCGATGGGACAATGAGCAGTTCTTC | 14 | - | TRBV9 | - | TRBJ2-1
CASSLYGSGYNEQFF | TGTGCCAGCAGCTTATACGGGAGTGGGTACAATGAGCAGTTCTTC | 15 | - | TRBV7-2 | - | TRBJ2-1
CASSLEREMGEQYF | TGCGCCAGCAGCTTGGAACGGGAGATGGGGGAGCAGTACTTC | 14 | - | TRBV5-1 | - | TRBJ2-7
CASSQDLTGTGAYEQYF | TGTGCCAGCAGCCAGGATTTAACCGGGACAGGAGCCTACGAGCAGTACTTC | 17 | TRBD1 | TRBV14 | - | TRBJ2-7
CASSDGTSDYNEQFF | TGTGCCAGCAGTGACGGGACTAGCGACTACAATGAGCAGTTCTTC | 15 | TRBD2 | TRBV6-4 | - | TRBJ2-1
CASRVSGWGNQPQHF | TGTGCCAGCAGGGTTAGCGGATGGGGCAATCAGCCCCAGCATTTT | 15 | - | TRBV27 | - | TRBJ1-5
CATSPGQGWGQFF | TGTGCCACCAGCCCGGGACAGGGGTGGGGGCAGTTCTTC | 13 | TRBD1 | TRBV9 | few | TRBJ2-1
CASRTLAGVNTGELFF | TGTGCCAGTAGGACACTAGCGGGGGTCAACACCGGGGAGCTGTTTTTT | 16 | TRBD2 | TRBV19 | - | TRBJ2-2
CASSRQGFTDTQYF | TGTGCCAGCAGCCGACAGGGTTTCACAGATACGCAGTATTTT | 14 | TRBD1 | TRBV4-2 | - | TRBJ2-3
CASSFVSGTANTEAFF | TGTGCCAGCAGTTTTGTTAGCGGGACAGCTAACACTGAAGCTTTCTTT | 16 | TRBD1 | TRBV28 | - | TRBJ1-1
CASSLLAGAFVQYF | TGTGCCAGCAGTTTACTAGCGGGGGCCTTCGTTCAGTACTTC | 14 | TRBD2 | TRBV6-2/TRBV6-3 | - | TRBJ2-4
CASRGQGQTEHF | TGTGCCAGCAGGGGACAGGGGCAGACCGAGCATTTT | 12 | TRBD1 | TRBV6-5 | - | TRBJ1-5
CASSSGQGVAYEQYF | TGTGCCAGCAGCTCGGGACAGGGGGTAGCCTACGAGCAGTACTTC | 15 | TRBD1 | TRBV5-8 | - | TRBJ2-7
CASSQDLIGVGNTIYF | TGCGCCAGCAGCCAAGATCTAATAGGGGTCGGAAACACCATATATTTT | 16 | - | TRBV4-3 | - | TRBJ1-3
CASRYRQGAEAFF | TGTGCCAGCAGATATAGACAGGGGGCGGAAGCTTTCTTT | 13 | TRBD1 | TRBV12-3/TRBV12-4 | - | TRBJ1-1
CASSGQGAQPQHF | TGTGCCAGCAGTGGCCAGGGGGCGCAGCCCCAGCATTTT | 13 | TRBD1 | TRBV25-1 | - | TRBJ1-5
CASSLLRGAADTQYF | TGTGCCAGCAGTTTATTGCGGGGGGCAGCAGATACGCAGTATTTT | 15 | TRBD2 | TRBV27 | - | TRBJ2-3
CASSPPGGSVSPLHF | TGTGCCAGCAGTCCCCCGGGGGGCTCGGTTTCACCCCTCCACTTT | 15 | - | TRBV7-9 | once | TRBJ1-6
CAWAGDWGYEQYF | TGTGCCTGGGCAGGGGATTGGGGATACGAGCAGTACTTC | 13 | - | TRBV30 | - | TRBJ2-7
CASSFRTTLQDRAHLEQFF | TGTGCCAGCAGTTTTCGAACGACCCTGCAGGACAGGGCCCATTTAGAGCAGTTCTTC | 19 | TRBD1 | TRBV27 | - | TRBJ2-1
CASSLRPRTSGGYEQFF | TGTGCCAGCAGCCTAAGGCCCAGGACTAGCGGGGGGTATGAGCAGTTCTTC | 17 | TRBD2 | TRBV7-2 | - | TRBJ2-1
CASSFPPAQEQFF | TGTGCCAGTAGTTTCCCGCCCGCACAGGAGCAGTTCTTC | 13 | - | TRBV19 | - | TRBJ2-1